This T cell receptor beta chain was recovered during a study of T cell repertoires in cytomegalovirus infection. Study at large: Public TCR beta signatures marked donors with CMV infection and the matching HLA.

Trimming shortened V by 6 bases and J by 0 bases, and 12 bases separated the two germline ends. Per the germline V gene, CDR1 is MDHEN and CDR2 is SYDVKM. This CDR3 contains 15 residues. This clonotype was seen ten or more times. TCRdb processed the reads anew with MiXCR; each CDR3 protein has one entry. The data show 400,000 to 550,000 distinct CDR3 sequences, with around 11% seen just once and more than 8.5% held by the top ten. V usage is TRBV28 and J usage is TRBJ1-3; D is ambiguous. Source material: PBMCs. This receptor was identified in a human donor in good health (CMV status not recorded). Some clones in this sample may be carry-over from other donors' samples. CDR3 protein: CASSTDGISGNTIYF. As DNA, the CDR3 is TGTGCCAGCAGCACTGACGGAATCTCTGGAAACACCATATATTTT.